This T cell receptor beta chain is from a study of cytomegalovirus exposure and HLA in healthy donors. PCR amplification relied on 60 Vbeta primers (plus 13 Jbeta primers). Assay used: immunoSEQ multiplex PCR; TCRdb lists only in-frame clones, some missing. The repertoire holds 110,000 or so clones, with more than 9.5% as singletons. The germline V gene has CDR1 MNHNY and CDR2 SVGAGI (reference sequence). V was pared by 5 bases and J by 9 bases, with 9 bases of the junction left unmatched. This CDR3 comprises 13 residues. J is TRBJ1-2 and V is TRBV6-6; TRBD1 aligns across 7 bases. The sequence came from a middle-aged man in good health and CMV-seropositive. Input material: PBMCs. The CDR3 DNA reads as TGTGCCAGCAGTCCAGGGGGATCGGGTAGCTACACCTTC. Protein sequence: CASSPGGSGSYTF.